The 14 T cell receptor beta chains below all came from one sample that was sequenced in a study of blood T cell repertoires in COVID-19. Here immunoSEQ multiplex PCR was the method, and the copy in TCRdb shows in-frame clones only, minus some. The table includes over 90,000 clones, 75% to 85% detected once. Sequencing was done on a sample of peripheral blood. These receptors were collected from a man older than 75 with COVID-19, enrolled during active disease.

The rearrangement uses TRBV7-6 and TRBJ2-3, with D possibly matching TRBD2 (5 bases). This CDR3 spans 15 amino acids. V was shortened by 1 base and J by 7 bases, with 15 bases between the two germline ends. Germline values: CDR1 SGHVS, CDR2 FNYEAQ. The CDR3 region is CASSLVGGRPHTQYF. In DNA form, the CDR3 reads TGTGCCAGCAGCTTAGTTGGTGGGAGACCACATACGCAGTATTTT.

The CDR3 spells CASSVGTGGTRGYEQYF. CDR3 nucleotide sequence: TGTGCCAGCAGCGTCGGAACAGGGGGCACTAGGGGCTACGAGCAGTACTTC. The rearrangement uses TRBV9 and TRBJ2-7, with 9 bases fitting TRBD1. The CDR3 is 17 amino acids. Per germline, CDR1 SGDLS and CDR2 YYNGEE. After removal of 2 bases from V and 3 bases from J, the junction contained 12 bases not matched to a gene.

This clone was picked up a small number of times. The V and J genes are TRBV2 and TRBJ1-2; TRBD1 is a possible D gene (5 bases). V shed 1 base and J shed 0 bases, with 12 bases lying between them. The CDR3 totals 16 residues. The germline V gene has CDR1 SNHLY and CDR2 FYNNEI. The chain's CDR3 is CASSEEGIGSNYGYTF. Here the CDR3 DNA reads TGTGCCAGCAGTGAAGAGGGGATCGGGTCTAACTATGGCTACACCTTC.

This chain links TRBV6-4 with TRBJ2-1; D call uncertain. Trimming cost V 4 bases and J 9 bases, with 16 bases left between them. CDR1 and CDR2 from the germline V gene are MRHNA and SNTAGT. The CDR3 runs 14 residues. In nucleotides, the CDR3 is TGTGCCAGCAGTGTCACAGAGTGGTCCGGTGAGCAGTTCTTC. Translated, it gives CASSVTEWSGEQFF.

The V gene is TRBV3-1 (or the pseudogene TRBV3-2), the J gene TRBJ2-6; TRBD2 might be the D (5 bases). Trimming left V 4 bases short and J 0 bases short, with 13 bases between. The CDR3 is 17 residues long. Germline V gene lookup returns CDR1 LGHDT and CDR2 YNNKEL (reference sequence). The CDR3 region has the DNA TGTGCCAGCAGCCGACCCGGGAAGGACTCTGGGGCCAACGTCCTGACTTTC. It yields the protein CASSRPGKDSGANVLTF.

This clone was picked up one time. This chain uses TRBV5-4 with TRBJ2-2, with D perhaps matching TRBD2 (7 bases). The CDR3 has 17 amino acids. V was trimmed by 1 base and J by 6 bases, leaving 19 bases between them. Germline V gene data show CDR1 as SGHNT and CDR2 as YYREEE (reference sequence). CDR3 loop: CASSLSVGGRSPGELFF. The CDR3 DNA reads as TGTGCCAGCAGCTTGTCGGTCGGGGGGCGGTCCCCCGGGGAGCTGTTTTTT.

The chain recombines TRBV4-2 with TRBJ2-5, with a possible D match to TRBD1 (6 bases). Trimming pared 0 bases from V and 5 bases from J, leaving 16 bases between. The V gene's germline CDR1 is LGHNA and CDR2 YNFKEQ. The CDR3 has 16 residues. CDR3 residues: CASSQEIQQGGETQYF. In nucleotides, the CDR3 is TGTGCCAGCAGCCAAGAGATTCAACAGGGCGGTGAGACCCAGTACTTC.

The chain has TRBV6-4 and TRBJ2-3; 8 bases agree with TRBD2. J was trimmed by 6 bases and V by 5 bases; bases with no gene match: 10. Per the germline V gene, CDR1 is MRHNA and CDR2 is SNTAGT. The CDR3 has 15 amino acids. The CDR3 sequence: CASSLPGLATDTQYF. CDR3 sequence (DNA): TGTGCCAGCAGTCTACCTGGACTAGCTACGGATACGCAGTATTTT.

This clone was counted only a few times. The J gene is TRBJ2-2, the V gene TRBV28; 10 bases fit TRBD2. Trimming removed 4 bases from V and 0 bases from J; junction bases left unmatched: 8. The CDR3 is 18 residues long. Germline V gives CDR1 MDHEN, CDR2 SYDVKM. The CDR3 reads CASSSNGLADANTGELFF. As DNA, the CDR3 is TGTGCCAGCAGTTCGAACGGACTAGCGGACGCGAACACCGGGGAGCTGTTTTTT.

The rearrangement uses TRBV28 and TRBJ1-6; TRBD1 matches at 7 bases. This CDR3 region has 15 residues. Germline CDR1 MDHEN, CDR2 SYDVKM. V lost 4 bases, J lost 6 bases, and 6 bases stayed unmatched. CDR3 in DNA: TGTGCCAGCAGTTCCTCGACAGGGACTAATTCACCCCTCCACTTT. Protein sequence: CASSSSTGTNSPLHF.

The genes are TRBV2 and TRBJ1-6; D ambiguous. Trimming removed 6 bases from V and 4 bases from J, with 13 bases in between. CDR1 and CDR2 (germline): SNHLY, FYNNEI. CDR3 length: 15 residues. CDR3 residues: CASSPKSGYNSPLHF. The CDR3 nucleotides are TGTGCCAGCAGCCCCAAATCGGGGTATAATTCACCCCTCCACTTT.

The V gene is TRBV18, the J gene TRBJ1-4; 8 nucleotides line up with TRBD1. This CDR3 has 14 amino acids. In germline, CDR1 is KGHSH, CDR2 LQKENI. Losses at the gene ends were 3 bases for V and 8 bases for J; bases not matched to a gene: 5. This chain's CDR3 is CASSPTGVGEKLFF. Written as DNA, the CDR3 is TGTGCCAGCTCACCGACAGGGGTGGGCGAAAAACTGTTTTTT.

The chain links TRBV5-1 to TRBJ1-1, with D perhaps TRBD1 (5 bases). Germline V lookup: CDR1 SGHRS, CDR2 YFSETQ. Trimming took 4 bases from V and 5 from J, leaving 18 bases between them. The CDR3 totals 15 residues. The CDR3 region has the DNA TGCGCCAGCAGCCCGGGCGGGGGTGGAAGGACTGAAGCTTTCTTT. Amino acid sequence: CASSPGGGGRTEAFF.

The chain joins TRBV5-6 to TRBJ1-2; the D gene is possibly TRBD1 (5 bases). V was clipped by 4 bases and J by 2 bases, with 15 bases between them. The CDR3 totals 15 residues. Germline CDR1 reads SGHDT; CDR2 reads YYEEEE. CDR3 DNA sequence: TGTGCCAGCAGCCGACCTTCAGGGTTAAACTATGGCTACACCTTC. This translates into CASSRPSGLNYGYTF.